This paragraph reports one T cell receptor beta chain. This clonotype was counted ten times or more. Its binding antigen is unknown. Per-base qualities were not stored, and no clone one base away is much larger. The label giving this sample's time point can be read as: sample taken at primary tumor resection. For TCR sequencing, whole RNA was extracted from tumor and nontumor lung tissue, or from cryopreserved PBMC samples, and no cell sorting was done. Donors were around 71 patients with early-stage, untreated non-small cell lung cancer from the lung TRACERx cohort. Only patients for whom sufficient RNA was available from at least two tumor regions were selected for TCR sequencing. The method behind the library was 5' RACE. The data were produced on a NextSeq 500. In the TCR library protocol, a unique molecular identifier was attached to each TCR cDNA molecule so that PCR and sequencing errors could be corrected. Turning to the authors' computational methods: Decombinator tools were used for TCR identification, UMI-based error correction and CDR3 extraction. Expanded TCRs were defined as those above a frequency of 2 per 1,000, corresponding to the top 1% of the tumor frequency distribution. Renyi diversity was computed with the R vegan package after each repertoire had been subsampled 100 times to 5,000 TCRs. CDR3 similarity networks were built from amino acid triplet string-kernel similarity, connecting CDR3s with pairwise similarity above 0.82. TCRdb passed the public sequencing reads through fastp at Q25 and MiXCR, retaining productive beta sequences. Merged by CDR3 protein, the rows form single entries marked with the most common genes and DNA. Clone size and V and J calls follow TCRdb, not the original study. Within this sample are roughly 39,000 distinct CDR3 sequences, with 6% to 7% of them counted one time only. About 39% of the sample rests with the top ten.

The data were taken from a study of spatial heterogeneity in lung cancer (dated by TCRdb to about 2019). About the study as a whole: More beta-chain than alpha-chain transcripts were consistently detected, likely reflecting higher beta-chain transcript abundance. In the raw uncorrected reads, each unique combination of TCR and UMI appeared more than ten times on average. In non-small cell lung cancer, the study made a quantitative comparison of TCR alpha and beta repertoires among multiple tumor regions, matched nontumor lung and blood. Nonsynonymous mutation counts, determined by whole-exome sequencing of tumor tissue, were related to features of the TCR repertoire. Both alpha and beta chains were TCR-sequenced in approximately 220 tumor regions, approximately 64 matched nontumor lung samples and roughly 54 PBMC samples obtained at surgery.

What the research found in general, with its limitations: Additional single-cell paired TCR alpha and beta sequencing was considered necessary to confirm, at a functional level, the hypothesis that regional TCRs recognize regional mutations. Ubiquitous expanded tumor TCRs were detected in blood more often at tumor resection than at routine follow-up.

The specimen comprised PBMCs, sampled at surgery. This clonotype was obtained from a female donor with early-stage non-small cell lung cancer.

In nucleotide form, the sequence is TGCGCCAGCAGCTTGGGGGCGGGCGTCGGTCAGCCCCAGCATTTT. Translated, it reads CASSLGAGVGQPQHF. This receptor chain uses TRBV5-1 and TRBJ1-5; the D gene remains uncertain. The V end loses 0 bases and the J end loses 6 bases, and a stretch of 13 bases separates them. Via the germline V gene, CDR1 is SGHRS and CDR2 YFSETQ. The CDR3, cysteine through phenylalanine, is 15 amino acids long. Only the CDR3 region is kept as DNA, spanning 45 bases read in frame from base 1.